The 14 T cell receptor beta chains below were found in one sample sequenced in a study of T-cell memory formation after mild COVID-19. One entry per CDR3 protein, called by TCRdb with MiXCR from the 5' RACE reads. The table has fewer than 650,000 distinct CDR3 sequences, roughly 22% seen once. Sequenced input: PBMCs or a T cell subset sorted from them (not recorded which). These receptor sequences come from an adult woman who had mild COVID-19 (a few samples of this study predate the infection). Cell type and time point are not known.

The chain has TRBV6-5 and TRBJ2-2; unclear D gene. Germline CDR1 is MNHEY and CDR2 is SVGAGI. The CDR3 is made up of 16 amino acids. Trimming removed 1 base from V and 3 bases from J, with 12 bases in between. CDR3: CASSYLAGDDTGELFF. The CDR3 DNA follows: TGTGCCAGCAGTTACTTAGCAGGAGATGACACCGGGGAGCTGTTTTTT.

This clonotype was counted between two and nine times. V usage is TRBV7-9 and J usage is TRBJ2-1; perhaps TRBD1 as D (6 bases). Per germline, CDR1 SEHNR and CDR2 FQNEAQ (reference sequence). This CDR3 comprises 15 residues. Trimming shortened V by 5 bases and J by 0 bases, and 11 bases separated the two germline ends. The CDR3 sequence is CASSTDRTSYNEQFF. CDR3 DNA: TGTGCCAGCAGCACCGACAGGACCTCCTACAATGAGCAGTTCTTC.

This clonotype was seen ten or more times. The chain links TRBV7-2 to TRBJ2-5, with TRBD1 as a possible D gene (6 bases). Germline V lookup: CDR1 SGHTA, CDR2 FQGNSA. The V and J ends lost 2 bases and 2 bases respectively, with 9 bases between them. CDR3 size: 14 residues. The DNA for the CDR3 is TGTGCCAGCAGCTTAAGGGGGAATCAAGAGACCCAGTACTTC. As protein: CASSLRGNQETQYF.

The chain is built from TRBV29-1 and TRBJ1-2; 10 bases are a match to TRBD1. This CDR3 comprises 15 residues. Germline CDR1 SQVTM, CDR2 ANQGSEA. J gave up 3 bases and V 3 bases, and 7 bases lay outside the gene matches. CDR3 DNA: TGCAGCGTTGAGGTGCATGGACAGGGGGACTATGGCTACACCTTC. It encodes CSVEVHGQGDYGYTF.

A few counts support this clonotype. The chain joins TRBV10-3 to TRBJ2-3, with TRBD1 identical over 9 bases. With V trimmed by 7 bases and J by 5 bases, 4 bases remained unmatched. The CDR3 sequence is 13 residues long. In germline, CDR1 is ENHRY, CDR2 SYGVKD. The CDR3 nucleotides read TGTGCCATCAAAGGGGACAGGGAAGATACGCAGTATTTT. It translates to CAIKGDREDTQYF.

The J gene is TRBJ2-3, the V gene TRBV5-1, with D tentatively TRBD2 (5 bases). This CDR3 has 13 residues. Deletions cut 4 bases from V and 2 bases from J, with 8 bases between. Germline lookup yields CDR1 SGHRS and CDR2 YFSETQ. DNA for the CDR3: TGCGCCAGCAGCGAGGGCGACACAGATACGCAGTATTTT. It codes for CASSEGDTDTQYF. Supplemented by reference TRBV5-1 and TRBJ2-3, the full variable domain reads KAGVTQTPRYLIKTRGQQVTLSCSPISGHRSVSWYQQTPGQGLQFLFEYFSETQRNKGNFPGRFSGRQFSNSRSEMNVSTLELGDSALYLCASSEGDTDTQYFGPGTRLTVL.

This clonotype was seen more than once but under ten times. V gene TRBV6-5 combines with J gene TRBJ1-5; D unresolved. The ends were cut back, 0 bases at V and 6 bases at J, with 9 bases in the middle. The CDR3 is 14 amino acids. Germline assignment: CDR1 MNHEY and CDR2 SVGAGI. The chain's CDR3 is CASSYSLRAQPQHF. In DNA form, the CDR3 reads TGTGCCAGCAGTTACTCCCTTAGGGCTCAGCCCCAGCATTTT.

This clonotype was counted a few times. CDR3 amino acids: CASSLGLEGYTF. CDR3 in DNA: TGTGCCAGCAGCTTGGGGTTGGAGGGCTACACCTTC. The chain employs TRBV5-5 and TRBJ1-2; no firm D call. Germline lookup yields CDR1 SGHKS and CDR2 YYEKEE (reference sequence). This CDR3 spans 12 amino acids. V lost 0 bases to trimming and J lost 8 bases, with 8 bases between them.

This clonotype was counted only a few times. The chain recombines TRBV13 with TRBJ1-1; 7 bases are a match to TRBD1. The V and J ends lost 2 bases and 1 base, in that order; junction bases with no gene match: 4. Germline assignment: CDR1 PRHDT and CDR2 FYEKMQ (reference sequence). The CDR3 length is 15 residues. The DNA of the CDR3 is TGTGCCAGCAGCTTAACGGGACAGAGGAACACTGAAGCTTTCTTT. Translation gives CASSLTGQRNTEAFF.

The chain recombines TRBV20-1 with TRBJ1-2; 9 bases line up with TRBD1. In germline, CDR1 is DFQATT, CDR2 SNEGSKA (reference sequence). This CDR3 has 15 amino acids. V was clipped by 0 bases and J by 4 bases; unmatched bases: 6. DNA of the CDR3: TGCAGTGCTAGAGATCCCCACAGGGGGCTCTATGGCTACACCTTC. Translation: CSARDPHRGLYGYTF.

The rearrangement joins TRBV7-9 to TRBJ1-2; unclear D gene. Germline values: CDR1 SEHNR, CDR2 FQNEAQ (reference sequence). Trimming took 1 base from V and 7 from J, leaving 7 bases between them. This CDR3 spans 12 amino acids. The CDR3 DNA follows: TGTGCCAGCAGCTTAGACAGTTCTGGCTACACCTTC. This sequence encodes CASSLDSSGYTF.

This chain uses TRBV24-1 with TRBJ1-4; D remains ambiguous. The CDR3 is 19 residues long. The germline V gene has CDR1 KGHDR and CDR2 SFDVKD. V lost 3 bases, J lost 0 bases, and 19 bases lay in between. The CDR3, as DNA: TGTGCCACCAGTGATGAACGAAGGCCACCTGAGGCAACTAATGAAAAACTGTTTTTT. Protein product: CATSDERRPPEATNEKLFF.

The chain uses TRBV20-1 and TRBJ2-1; 9 bases are shared with TRBD1. With 3 bases clipped from V and 5 bases from J, the junction kept 11 bases outside the gene matches. Germline V gene lookup returns CDR1 DFQATT and CDR2 SNEGSKA (reference sequence). The CDR3 sequence is 16 residues long. CDR3 amino acids: CSASPNGQGWDNEQFF. As DNA, the CDR3 is TGCAGTGCTAGCCCAAACGGACAGGGGTGGGACAATGAGCAGTTCTTC.

This clonotype appeared many times. The chain uses TRBV6-2 or TRBV6-3 and TRBJ2-5; a weak D match, TRBD2 (5 bases). Trimming removed 2 bases at V and 1 base at J, with 8 bases between. The CDR3 extends over 14 amino acids. From germline, CDR1 is MNHEY and CDR2 SVGEGT. The CDR3: CASSYGSAQETQYF. The CDR3, as DNA: TGTGCCAGCAGTTACGGTAGCGCCCAAGAGACCCAGTACTTC.